These 9 T cell receptor beta chains were sequenced from one sample in a study of blood T cell repertoires in COVID-19. The protocol was immunoSEQ multiplex PCR, while the TCRdb copy is restricted to in-frame clones and leaves out a portion. The sample lists approximately 280,000 clones, 89% occurring once. The material sequenced was peripheral blood. These receptors all stem from a woman aged 55-69 years with acute or convalescent COVID-19.

This clone was counted a single time. This chain joins TRBV28 and TRBJ1-2, with D hard to call. CDR3 size: 13 residues. Trimming took 7 bases from V and 8 from J, leaving 17 bases between them. The germline CDR1 and CDR2 sequences are MDHEN and SYDVKM. The CDR3 DNA follows: TGTGCCAGCACTGACTTCGACGATTACGGCTACACCTTC. As protein: CASTDFDDYGYTF.

The gene calls are TRBV5-6 and TRBJ2-7; D possibly corresponds to TRBD2 (5 bases). The CDR3 has 13 residues. Germline V gives CDR1 SGHDT, CDR2 YYEEEE. V was shortened by 4 bases and J by 4 bases, with 12 bases between the two germline ends. The CDR3 nucleotides read TGTGCCAGCAGCCTGACGCGAGGGTACGAGCAGTACTTC. This codes for CASSLTRGYEQYF.

The CDR3 DNA reads TGTGCCAGCAGTCCCCGAGGGCAGGGGGCTTCACCCCTCCACTTT. Its translation: CASSPRGQGASPLHF. The gene calls are TRBV28 and TRBJ1-6, with TRBD1 identical over 8 bases. The ends lost 5 bases at V and 9 bases at J; junction bases unmatched: 9. The CDR3 consists of 15 residues. Germline assignment: CDR1 MDHEN and CDR2 SYDVKM. Based on the CDR3 plus reference TRBV28 and TRBJ1-6, the full variable domain is DVKVTQSSRYLVKRTGEKVFLECVQDMDHENMFWYRQDPGLGLRLIYFSYDVKMKEKGDIPEGYSVSREKKERFSLILESASTNQTSMYLCASSPRGQGASPLHFGNGTRLTVT.

This clone was recorded only once. This chain uses TRBV19 with TRBJ2-4; TRBD1 agrees at 10 bases. This CDR3 comprises 15 residues. CDR1 and CDR2 from the germline V gene are LNHDA and SQIVND (reference sequence). V was clipped by 4 bases and J by 9 bases; unmatched bases: 9. The CDR3 spells CASSTRQGAIGIQYF. As DNA, the CDR3 is TGTGCCAGTAGTACCCGACAGGGGGCGATAGGCATTCAGTACTTC.

The rearrangement joins TRBV24-1 to TRBJ1-2; D perhaps matches TRBD1 (6 bases). The CDR3 has 14 residues. CDR1 is KGHDR, CDR2 SFDVKD, per germline. V lost 1 base and J lost 8, with 13 bases in between. DNA for the CDR3: TGTGCCACCAGTGATTTCACAGGGAATGGCGGCTACACCTTC. Protein: CATSDFTGNGGYTF.

The chain recombines TRBV9 with TRBJ2-1; TRBD1 aligns across 9 bases. Germline lookup yields CDR1 SGDLS and CDR2 YYNGEE. This CDR3 has 15 residues. Trimming took 4 bases from V and 3 from J; bases not matched to a gene: 5. The CDR3 here is CASSPGQGNYNEQFF. The CDR3 DNA reads TGTGCCAGCAGCCCCGGACAGGGGAACTACAATGAGCAGTTCTTC.

The chain carries TRBV12-3 or TRBV12-4 and TRBJ1-1; no firm D call. The V and J ends lost 7 bases and 0 bases respectively, with 9 bases between them. The CDR3 covers 13 residues. For the CDR3, the DNA is TGTGCCAGCAATCAACAAATGAACACTGAAGCTTTCTTT. It codes for CASNQQMNTEAFF.

The gene calls are TRBV6-5 and TRBJ2-7, with 10 nucleotides matching TRBD1. This CDR3 region has 13 residues. Germline V lookup: CDR1 MNHEY, CDR2 SVGAGI. Trimming cost V 6 bases and J 6 bases; bases outside gene matches: 5. Here the CDR3 reads CASSRDRGTEQYF. The CDR3 DNA follows: TGTGCCAGCAGCAGGGACAGGGGAACCGAGCAGTACTTC.

The chain carries TRBV28 and TRBJ2-7, with TRBD2 matching 7 bases. J gave up 4 bases and V 4 bases, and 7 bases lay outside the gene matches. From germline, CDR1 is MDHEN and CDR2 SYDVKM. This CDR3 is built from 14 residues. In DNA form, the CDR3 reads TGTGCCAGCAGTTGGGGGGGGTCTAGGTACGAGCAGTACTTC. Protein sequence: CASSWGGSRYEQYF.